The rows below give T cell receptor beta chains drawn from one sample of a study of blood T cell repertoires in COVID-19. Measured with immunoSEQ multiplex PCR; TCRdb has only the in-frame clones, and not every one. This sample carries 50,000 or so clones, around 82% of them seen once, and the ten largest clones take roughly 7%. The sequenced sample was peripheral blood. The source is a man in his forties with acute or convalescent COVID-19. The CDR3 runs from the conserved cysteine through the conserved F or W. A D gene is named only where the DNA matches it firmly. Not every row has a clone size; where given, it reads once, few, many or a size class.

j_call v_call clone_size d_call cdr3_aa cdr3_nt
TRBJ1-6 TRBV12-3/TRBV12-4 - TRBD1 CASRGQGSSPLHF TGTGCCAGCAGGGGACAGGGGTCTTCACCCCTCCACTTT
TRBJ1-6 TRBV6-6 - - CASSHLGTPLNSPLHF TGTGCCAGCAGCCATTTAGGGACTCCCCTTAATTCACCCCTCCACTTT
TRBJ2-1 TRBV29-1 many TRBD2 CSVLTSGGPGDEQFF TGCAGCGTCCTCACTAGCGGGGGGCCTGGGGATGAGCAGTTCTTC
TRBJ1-1 TRBV21-1 few - CASSNEREDRGGTEAFF TGTGCCAGCAGCAACGAACGCGAGGACAGGGGAGGGACTGAAGCTTTCTTT
TRBJ1-2 TRBV21-1 - - CASSKVARDSGGYTF TGTGCCAGCAGCAAAGTTGCGAGGGACTCGGGGGGCTACACCTTC
TRBJ1-2 TRBV27 - - CASSLGTGKAGYTF TGTGCCAGCAGTTTAGGAACAGGGAAGGCTGGCTACACCTTC
TRBJ1-3 TRBV7-9 - TRBD1 CASSLPGQVSSGNTIYF TGTGCCAGCAGCTTACCGGGACAGGTGAGCTCTGGAAACACCATATATTTT
TRBJ2-7 TRBV6-5 - - CATKDDNSSGYF TGTGCCACGAAGGATGACAACTCTTCAGGGTACTTC
TRBJ1-2 TRBV19 - - CASSILGRDYGYTF TGTGCCAGTAGTATTTTAGGGAGAGACTATGGCTACACCTTC
TRBJ2-7 TRBV19 - TRBD2 CASSTLAGASYEQYF TGTGCCAGTAGTACACTAGCGGGGGCTTCCTACGAGCAGTACTTC
TRBJ2-5 TRBV5-4 - - CASSLRGEQQETQYF TGTGCCAGCAGCTTGAGGGGCGAGCAGCAAGAGACCCAGTACTTC
TRBJ2-3 TRBV27 - - CASSLWGTFTDTQYF TGTGCCAGCAGTTTATGGGGGACTTTCACAGATACGCAGTATTTT
TRBJ2-5 TRBV10-3 - TRBD1 CAIRETGFEETQYF TGTGCCATCAGGGAGACAGGGTTTGAAGAGACCCAGTACTTC
TRBJ2-1 TRBV9 - TRBD2 CASSGSGGVGNEQFF TGTGCCAGCAGCGGTAGCGGGGGGGTAGGAAATGAGCAGTTCTTC
TRBJ2-7 TRBV10-3 - - CAIKSPQGYEQYF TGTGCCATCAAATCCCCCCAGGGCTACGAGCAGTACTTC
TRBJ1-2 TRBV6-5 - TRBD1 CASSYPGDRGNGYTF TGTGCCAGCAGTTATCCCGGGGACAGGGGTAACGGCTACACCTTC
TRBJ2-4 TRBV18 once - CASSSNQRRVAKNIQYF TGTGCCAGCTCATCCAATCAAAGACGGGTAGCCAAAAACATTCAGTACTTC
TRBJ1-2 TRBV5-4 - - CASSVGGAYGYTF TGTGCCAGCAGCGTCGGGGGGGCCTATGGCTACACCTTC
TRBJ1-1 TRBV7-2 few - CASSASARRLNTEAFF TGTGCCAGCAGCGCGAGTGCTCGGAGGCTTAACACTGAAGCTTTCTTT
TRBJ1-4 TRBV7-8 - TRBD1 CASSLARGQGGEKLFF TGTGCCAGCAGCTTAGCGAGAGGGCAGGGGGGTGAAAAACTGTTTTTT
TRBJ2-7 TRBV19 - - CASSMLGTSYEQYF TGTGCCAGTAGTATGTTGGGGACTTCCTACGAGCAGTACTTC
TRBJ2-3 TRBV7-2 - - CASSLFTDTQYF TGTGCCAGCAGCCTATTCACAGATACGCAGTATTTT
TRBJ2-7 TRBV6-6 - TRBD2 CASSYSSGGYSYEQYF TGTGCCAGCAGTTACTCTAGCGGGGGTTACTCCTACGAGCAGTACTTC
TRBJ1-5 TRBV21-1 once - CASRMGLNNQPQHF TGTGCCAGCAGGATGGGACTGAACAATCAGCCCCAGCATTTT
TRBJ2-7 TRBV5-1 - - CASSFGLTDSYEQYF TGCGCCAGCAGCTTCGGCCTCACAGATTCCTACGAGCAGTACTTC
TRBJ1-1 TRBV9 - - CASSPTTGNTEAFF TGTGCCAGCAGCCCCACGACAGGGAACACTGAAGCTTTCTTT
TRBJ2-7 TRBV10-3 - TRBD1 CAIRTGDYEQYF TGTGCCATCAGAACAGGGGATTACGAGCAGTACTTC
TRBJ2-2 TRBV6-5 - - CASSYSGNTGELFF TGTGCCAGCAGTTACAGCGGGAACACCGGGGAGCTGTTTTTT
TRBJ1-3 TRBV5-1 few - CASSLQATSGNTIYF TGCGCCAGCAGCTTGCAGGCCACCTCTGGAAACACCATATATTTT
TRBJ2-6 TRBV5-1 - - CASSPEAQGLGANVLTF TGCGCCAGCAGCCCGGAAGCACAGGGATTGGGGGCCAACGTCCTGACTTTC
TRBJ2-5 TRBV24-1 - - CATSDSRSPETQYF TGTGCCACCAGTGATTCCAGGTCGCCAGAGACCCAGTACTTC
TRBJ1-2 TRBV5-1 - TRBD1 CASSFSGTGRLRGYTF TGCGCCAGCAGCTTTTCCGGGACAGGGAGGCTGCGTGGCTACACCTTC
TRBJ1-1 TRBV2 - - CASSETDTKNTEAFF TGTGCCAGCAGTGAGACGGACACAAAGAACACTGAAGCTTTCTTT
TRBJ1-2 TRBV6-6 - - CATTRQDSGGYTF TGTGCCACCACGCGACAGGATTCTGGGGGCTACACCTTC
TRBJ1-4 TRBV19 - TRBD1 CASSTGTGETNEKLFF TGTGCCAGTAGTACCGGGACAGGGGAAACTAATGAAAAACTGTTTTTT
TRBJ2-3 TRBV19 - - CASSPLPSTDTQYF TGTGCCAGTAGTCCCCTCCCTAGCACAGATACGCAGTATTTT
TRBJ1-6 TRBV2 - - CASSEFVGESPLHF TGTGCCAGCAGTGAATTTGTAGGGGAATCACCCCTCCACTTT
TRBJ1-4 TRBV19 - TRBD1 CASGTGFGWANEKLFF TGTGCCAGCGGGACAGGGTTCGGGTGGGCAAATGAAAAACTGTTTTTT
TRBJ2-2 TRBV9 - - CASSKQLPTGELFF TGTGCCAGCAGTAAACAGCTTCCGACCGGGGAGCTGTTTTTT
TRBJ1-4 TRBV10-3 - TRBD1 CATQQGALEKLFF TGTGCCACCCAACAGGGGGCCTTAGAAAAACTGTTTTTT
TRBJ2-1 TRBV4-2 - TRBD2 CASSHTAGGRYNEQFF TGTGCCAGCAGCCACACCGCGGGGGGGCGCTACAATGAGCAGTTCTTC
TRBJ2-6 TRBV7-7 - - CASSEICKCHKVGNVLTF TGTGCCAGCAGCGAAATCTGTAAGTGCCACAAAGTCGGGAACGTCCTGACTTTC
TRBJ2-3 TRBV2 - - CAGGTDTQYF TGTGCCGGAGGGACAGATACGCAGTATTTT
TRBJ1-3 TRBV6-6 few - CASSNRRSSGNTIYF TGTGCCAGCAGCAACAGGCGTAGCTCTGGAAACACCATATATTTT
TRBJ2-1 TRBV5-6 - TRBD2 CASSGTALASYNEQFF TGTGCCAGCAGCGGGACCGCACTAGCGTCCTACAATGAGCAGTTCTTC
TRBJ1-4 TRBV5-1 - - CASRLDPSNEKLFF TGCGCCAGCAGACTAGACCCATCTAATGAAAAACTGTTTTTT
TRBJ1-6 TRBV4-2 once - CASNPQASSYNSPLHF TGTGCCAGCAACCCACAGGCTAGCTCCTATAATTCACCCCTCCACTTT
TRBJ1-3 TRBV2 - - CASSEWARSSGNTIYF TGTGCCAGCAGTGAATGGGCTCGCTCCTCTGGAAACACCATATATTTT
TRBJ2-1 TRBV5-1 - TRBD2 CASSLLSTSTGEQFF TGCGCCAGCAGCCTACTATCGACTAGCACGGGTGAGCAGTTCTTC
TRBJ1-1 TRBV5-1 - TRBD1 CASSRLDPRGTEAFF TGCGCCAGCAGCCGATTAGACCCCAGGGGGACTGAAGCTTTCTTT
TRBJ2-7 TRBV30 - TRBD1 CAWNLRQGIREQYF TGTGCCTGGAACCTGAGACAGGGGATTAGGGAGCAGTACTTC
TRBJ1-6 TRBV10-3 - TRBD1 CAITRDRDSPLHF TGTGCCATCACCCGGGACAGGGATTCACCCCTCCACTTT
TRBJ1-2 TRBV28 - - CASSFGSENYGYTF TGTGCCAGCAGTTTTGGGTCGGAGAACTATGGCTACACCTTC
TRBJ1-3 TRBV4-3 - - CASSQDLGVRSGNTIYF TGCGCCAGCAGCCAAGATCTCGGGGTACGCTCTGGAAACACCATATATTTT
TRBJ1-5 TRBV4-3 once - CASSQVQGGQPQHF TGCGCCAGCAGCCAAGTTCAGGGCGGTCAGCCCCAGCATTTT
TRBJ1-1 TRBV29-1 - - CSVEVQGNTEAFF TGCAGCGTTGAAGTACAGGGGAACACTGAAGCTTTCTTT
TRBJ2-1 TRBV9 - TRBD1 CASSPGQGQFF TGTGCCAGCAGCCCGGGACAGGGGCAGTTCTTC
TRBJ2-1 TRBV24-1 - - CATSDPRPGPIYNEQFF TGTGCCACCAGTGATCCTCGCCCAGGGCCGATTTACAATGAGCAGTTCTTC
TRBJ2-1 TRBV6-2/TRBV6-3 - - CASSYDRQGLSYNEQFF TGTGCCAGCAGTTACGATCGGCAGGGGCTCTCCTACAATGAGCAGTTCTTC